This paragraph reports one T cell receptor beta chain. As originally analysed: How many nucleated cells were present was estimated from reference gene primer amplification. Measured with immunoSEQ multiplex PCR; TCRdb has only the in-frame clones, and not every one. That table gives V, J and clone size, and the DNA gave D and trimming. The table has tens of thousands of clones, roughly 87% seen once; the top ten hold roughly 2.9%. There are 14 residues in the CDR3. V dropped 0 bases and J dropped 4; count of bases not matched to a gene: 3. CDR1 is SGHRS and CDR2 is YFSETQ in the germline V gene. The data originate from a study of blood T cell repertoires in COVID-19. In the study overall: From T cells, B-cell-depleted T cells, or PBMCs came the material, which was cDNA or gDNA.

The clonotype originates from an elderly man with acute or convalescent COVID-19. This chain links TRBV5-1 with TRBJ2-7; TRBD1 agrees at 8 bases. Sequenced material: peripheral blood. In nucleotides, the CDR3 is TGCGCCAGCAGCTTGGAAGACAGGGGATACGAGCAGTACTTC. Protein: CASSLEDRGYEQYF.